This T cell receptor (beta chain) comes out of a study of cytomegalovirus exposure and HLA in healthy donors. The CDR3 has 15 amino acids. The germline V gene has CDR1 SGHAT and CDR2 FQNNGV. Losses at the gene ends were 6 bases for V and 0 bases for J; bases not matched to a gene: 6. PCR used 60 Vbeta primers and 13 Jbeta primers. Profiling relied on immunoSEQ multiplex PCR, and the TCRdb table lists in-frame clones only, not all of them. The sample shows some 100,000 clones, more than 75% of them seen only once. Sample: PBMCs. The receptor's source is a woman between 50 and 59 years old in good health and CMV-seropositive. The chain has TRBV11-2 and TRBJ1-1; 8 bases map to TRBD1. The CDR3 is CASSVDRGMNTEAFF. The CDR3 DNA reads TGTGCCAGCAGTGTTGACAGGGGCATGAACACTGAAGCTTTCTTT.